A selection of T cell receptor beta chains follows, all from one sample in a study of cytomegalovirus exposure and HLA in healthy donors. Profiling relied on immunoSEQ multiplex PCR, and the TCRdb table lists in-frame clones only, not all of them. The profile shows some 110,000 clones, roughly 9.9% of them singletons. The sequencing sample was made of PBMCs. All receptors come from a man between 25 and 39 years old in good health and CMV-seronegative. Each CDR3 is given with its conserved first and last residue. A D gene is named only where the DNA matches it firmly. The size entry is marked missing in some rows and otherwise reads once, few, many or a size class.

CASSRQPSYNSPLHF,TGCGCCAGCAGCCGACAACCCTCCTATAATTCACCCCTCCACTTT,NA,few,TRBJ1-6,15,TRBV4-3
CASSPMPDRTYTDTQYF,TGTGCCAGCAGCCCCATGCCCGACAGGACTTACACAGATACGCAGTATTTT,NA,NA,TRBJ2-3,17,TRBV9
CASSDSSGGTDTQYF,TGTGCCAGCAGTGACTCGAGCGGGGGCACAGATACGCAGTATTTT,TRBD2,NA,TRBJ2-3,15,TRBV6-4
CASSLDQGEAFF,TGTGCCAGCAGCTTAGACCAGGGTGAAGCTTTCTTT,NA,few,TRBJ1-1,12,TRBV11-3
CASSPEPRRVNTGELFF,TGTGCCAGCAGCCCTGAACCCCGCAGGGTGAACACCGGGGAGCTGTTTTTT,NA,few,TRBJ2-2,17,TRBV7-2
CASSLVKGGTIYNQPQHF,TGTGCCAGCAGTTTAGTAAAGGGAGGGACAATCTACAATCAGCCCCAGCATTTT,NA,few,TRBJ1-5,18,TRBV27
CASSQEGTVGNTIYF,TGCGCCAGCAGCCAAGAAGGGACAGTTGGAAACACCATATATTTT,TRBD1,few,TRBJ1-3,15,TRBV4-3
CASQSSRVSSYEQYF,TGTGCCAGCCAGTCCTCCAGGGTCAGCTCCTACGAGCAGTACTTC,NA,NA,TRBJ2-7,15,TRBV5-6
CASSGNGRGSDEQYF,TGTGCCAGCAGTGGAAATGGCAGGGGGTCCGACGAGCAGTACTTC,TRBD1,few,TRBJ2-7,15,TRBV2
CASSLHRSYEQYF,TGTGCCAGCAGCTTACACAGGTCCTACGAGCAGTACTTC,NA,few,TRBJ2-7,13,TRBV13
CASSSRLRSPYEQYF,TGTGCCAGCAGTTCTCGTCTAAGGAGTCCCTACGAGCAGTACTTC,NA,few,TRBJ2-7,15,TRBV28
CASRLRQGNTEAFF,TGTGCAAGTCGCTTGAGACAGGGGAACACTGAAGCTTTCTTT,NA,few,TRBJ1-1,14,TRBV12-2
CASSESRQGAAQPQHF,TGTGCCAGCAGTGAATCCAGGCAGGGGGCGGCTCAGCCCCAGCATTTT,TRBD1,NA,TRBJ1-5,16,TRBV6-1
CASSPERGGEQYF,TGTGCCAGCAGCCCAGAACGAGGGGGCGAGCAGTACTTC,NA,NA,TRBJ2-7,13,TRBV11-3